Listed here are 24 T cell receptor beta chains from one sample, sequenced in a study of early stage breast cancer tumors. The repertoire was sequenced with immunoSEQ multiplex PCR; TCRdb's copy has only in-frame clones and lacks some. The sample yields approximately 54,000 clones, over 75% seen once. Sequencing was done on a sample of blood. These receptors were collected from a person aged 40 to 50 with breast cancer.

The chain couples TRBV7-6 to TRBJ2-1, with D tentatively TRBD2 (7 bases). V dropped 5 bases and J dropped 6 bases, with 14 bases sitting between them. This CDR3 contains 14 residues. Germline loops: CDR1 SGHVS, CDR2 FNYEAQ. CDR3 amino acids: CASSTRGGGNEQFF. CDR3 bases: TGTGCCAGCAGCACGAGGGGAGGGGGCAATGAGCAGTTCTTC.

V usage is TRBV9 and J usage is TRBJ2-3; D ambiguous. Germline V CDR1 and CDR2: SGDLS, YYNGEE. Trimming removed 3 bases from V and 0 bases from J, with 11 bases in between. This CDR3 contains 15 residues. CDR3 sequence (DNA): TGTGCCAGCAGCGCCTACACCACTAGCACAGATACGCAGTATTTT. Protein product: CASSAYTTSTDTQYF.

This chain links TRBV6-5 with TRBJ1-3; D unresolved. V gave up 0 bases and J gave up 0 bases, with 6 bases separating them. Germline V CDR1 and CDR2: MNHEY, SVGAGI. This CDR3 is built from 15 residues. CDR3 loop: CASSYSYISGNTIYF. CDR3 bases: TGTGCCAGCAGTTACTCGTACATCTCTGGAAACACCATATATTTT.

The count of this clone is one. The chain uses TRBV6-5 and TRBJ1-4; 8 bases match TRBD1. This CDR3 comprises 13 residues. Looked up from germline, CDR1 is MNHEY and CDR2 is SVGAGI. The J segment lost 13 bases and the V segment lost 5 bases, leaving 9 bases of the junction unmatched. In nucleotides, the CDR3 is TGTGCCAGCAGTAAGGACAGGGCCCGCAGACTGTTTTTT. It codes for CASSKDRARRLFF.

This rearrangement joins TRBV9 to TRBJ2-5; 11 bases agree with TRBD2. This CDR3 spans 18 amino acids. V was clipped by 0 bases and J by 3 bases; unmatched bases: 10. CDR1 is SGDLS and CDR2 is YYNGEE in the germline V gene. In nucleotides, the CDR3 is TGTGCCAGCAGCGTAGGCGATAGCGGGAGGGCCATAGAAGAGACCCAGTACTTC. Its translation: CASSVGDSGRAIEETQYF. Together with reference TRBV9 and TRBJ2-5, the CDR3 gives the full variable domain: DSGVTQTPKHLITATGQRVTLRCSPRSGDLSVYWYQQSLDQGLQFLIQYYNGEERAKGNILERFSAQQFPDLHSELNLSSLELGDSALYFCASSVGDSGRAIEETQYFGPGTRLLVL.

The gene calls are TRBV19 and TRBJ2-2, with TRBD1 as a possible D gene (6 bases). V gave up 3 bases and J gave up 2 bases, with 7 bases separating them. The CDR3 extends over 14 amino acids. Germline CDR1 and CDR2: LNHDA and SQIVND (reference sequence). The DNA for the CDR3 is TGTGCCAGTAGTATGGACAGAAACACCGGGGAGCTGTTTTTT. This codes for CASSMDRNTGELFF.

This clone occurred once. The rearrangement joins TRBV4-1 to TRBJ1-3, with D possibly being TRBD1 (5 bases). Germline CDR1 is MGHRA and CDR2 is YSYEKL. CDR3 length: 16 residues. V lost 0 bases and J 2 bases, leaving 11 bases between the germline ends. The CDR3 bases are TGCGCCAGCAGCCAAGATCGGGTGACAGCTGGAAACACCATATATTTT. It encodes CASSQDRVTAGNTIYF.

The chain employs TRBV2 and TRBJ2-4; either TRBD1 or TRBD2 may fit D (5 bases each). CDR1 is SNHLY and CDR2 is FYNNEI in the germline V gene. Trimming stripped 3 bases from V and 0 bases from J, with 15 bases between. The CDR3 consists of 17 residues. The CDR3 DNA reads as TGTGCCAGCAGTGAGTTGGGGACCCAAGTAGCCAAAAACATTCAGTACTTC. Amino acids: CASSELGTQVAKNIQYF. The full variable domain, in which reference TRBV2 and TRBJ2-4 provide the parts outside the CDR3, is EPEVTQTPSHQVTQMGQEVILRCVPISNHLYFYWYRQILGQKVEFLVSFYNNEISEKSEIFDDQFSVERPDGSNFTLKIRSTKLEDSAMYFCASSELGTQVAKNIQYFGAGTRLSVL.

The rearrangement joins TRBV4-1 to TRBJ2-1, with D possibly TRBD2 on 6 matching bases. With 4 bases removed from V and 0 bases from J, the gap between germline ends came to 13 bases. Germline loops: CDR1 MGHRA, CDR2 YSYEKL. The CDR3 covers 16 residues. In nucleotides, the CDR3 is TGCGCCAGCAGCCCGGACGGGCGGGGCTCCTACAATGAGCAGTTCTTC. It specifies CASSPDGRGSYNEQFF.

The DNA of the CDR3 is TGTGCCAGCAGCTTAGGAGGTACGGGCCGGGTCGCGAATTACGAGCAGTACTTC. This gives the protein CASSLGGTGRVANYEQYF. The gene calls are TRBV7-9 and TRBJ2-7; D unclear. Germline V lookup: CDR1 SEHNR, CDR2 FQNEAQ (reference sequence). The length of the CDR3 is 18 residues. V lost 1 base, J lost 4 bases, and 23 bases lay in between.

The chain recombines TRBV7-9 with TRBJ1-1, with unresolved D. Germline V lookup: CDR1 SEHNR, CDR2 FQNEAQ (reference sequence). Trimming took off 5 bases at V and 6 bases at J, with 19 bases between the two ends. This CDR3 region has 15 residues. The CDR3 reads CASSGRAPRGPEAFF. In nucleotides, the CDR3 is TGTGCCAGCAGCGGCCGGGCCCCGCGAGGGCCTGAAGCTTTCTTT.

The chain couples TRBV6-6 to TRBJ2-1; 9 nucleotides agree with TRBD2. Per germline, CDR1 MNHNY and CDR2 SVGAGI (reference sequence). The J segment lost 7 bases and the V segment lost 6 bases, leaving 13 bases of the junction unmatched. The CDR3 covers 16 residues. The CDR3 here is CASRRNSGRVGNEQFF. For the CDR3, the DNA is TGTGCCAGCAGGAGAAATAGCGGGAGAGTCGGAAATGAGCAGTTCTTC.

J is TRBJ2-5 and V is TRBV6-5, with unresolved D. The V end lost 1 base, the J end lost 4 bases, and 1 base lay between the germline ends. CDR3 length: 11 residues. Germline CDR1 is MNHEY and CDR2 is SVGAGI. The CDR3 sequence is CASSYLETQYF. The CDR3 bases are TGTGCCAGCAGTTACTTAGAGACCCAGTACTTC.

CDR3 sequence reads: CASSFSGVREQFF. Written as DNA, the CDR3 is TGTGCCAGCAGCTTCTCGGGGGTTAGGGAGCAGTTCTTC. This sequence joins TRBV7-2 and TRBJ2-1; D perhaps matches TRBD2 (6 bases). The CDR3 has 13 amino acids. Germline loops: CDR1 SGHTA, CDR2 FQGNSA. V lost 3 bases and J 10 bases, leaving 13 bases between the germline ends. Variable domain in full (rest from reference TRBV7-2 and TRBJ2-1): GAGVSQSPSNKVTEKGKDVELRCDPISGHTALYWYRQSLGQGLEFLIYFQGNSAPDKSGLPSDRFSAERTGGSVSTLTIQRTQQEDSAVYLCASSFSGVREQFFGPGTRLTVL.

CDR3 residues: CASSLQTGAWETQYF. DNA of the CDR3: TGTGCCAGCAGCTTACAAACAGGGGCCTGGGAGACCCAGTACTTC. This rearrangement joins TRBV7-2 to TRBJ2-5; the match to TRBD1 covers 7 bases. The CDR3 length is 15 residues. V dropped 2 bases and J dropped 5; count of bases not matched to a gene: 8. Germline CDR1 SGHTA, CDR2 FQGNSA.

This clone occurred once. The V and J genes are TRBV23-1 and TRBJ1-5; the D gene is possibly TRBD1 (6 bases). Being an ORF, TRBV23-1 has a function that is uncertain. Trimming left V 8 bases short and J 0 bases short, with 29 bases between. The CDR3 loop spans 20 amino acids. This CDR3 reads CASCPALRTDHVYSNQPQHF. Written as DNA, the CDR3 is TGCGCCAGCTGCCCTGCGCTTAGGACAGATCACGTTTATAGCAATCAGCCCCAGCATTTT.

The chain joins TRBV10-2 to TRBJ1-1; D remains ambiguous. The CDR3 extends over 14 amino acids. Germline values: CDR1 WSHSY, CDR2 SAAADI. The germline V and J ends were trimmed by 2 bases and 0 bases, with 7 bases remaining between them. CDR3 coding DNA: TGCGCCAGCAGTGAGGGGGTATTGAACACTGAAGCTTTCTTT. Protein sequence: CASSEGVLNTEAFF.

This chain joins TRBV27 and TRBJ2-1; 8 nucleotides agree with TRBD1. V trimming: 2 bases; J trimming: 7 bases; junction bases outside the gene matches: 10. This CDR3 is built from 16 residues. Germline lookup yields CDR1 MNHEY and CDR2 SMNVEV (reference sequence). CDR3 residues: CASSLSRTGRWNEQFF. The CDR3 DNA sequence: TGTGCCAGCAGTTTAAGTCGGACAGGGAGGTGGAATGAGCAGTTCTTC.

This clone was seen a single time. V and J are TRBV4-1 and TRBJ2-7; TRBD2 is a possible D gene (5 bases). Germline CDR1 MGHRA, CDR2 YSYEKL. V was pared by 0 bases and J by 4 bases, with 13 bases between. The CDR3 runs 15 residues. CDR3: CASSQDRAGVYEQYF. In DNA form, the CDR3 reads TGCGCCAGCAGCCAAGATAGGGCGGGCGTTTACGAGCAGTACTTC.

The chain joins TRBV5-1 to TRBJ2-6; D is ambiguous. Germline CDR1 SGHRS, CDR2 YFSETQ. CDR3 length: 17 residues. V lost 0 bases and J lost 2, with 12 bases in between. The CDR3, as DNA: TGCGCCAGCAGCTTGGGGGTCCCTGGGACTGGGGCCAACGTCCTGACTTTC. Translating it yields CASSLGVPGTGANVLTF.

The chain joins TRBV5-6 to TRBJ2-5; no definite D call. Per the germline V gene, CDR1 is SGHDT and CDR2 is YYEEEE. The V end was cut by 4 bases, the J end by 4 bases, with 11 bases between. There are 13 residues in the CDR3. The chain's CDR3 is CASSAPTGETQYF. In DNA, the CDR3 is TGTGCCAGCAGCGCTCCTACTGGAGAGACCCAGTACTTC.

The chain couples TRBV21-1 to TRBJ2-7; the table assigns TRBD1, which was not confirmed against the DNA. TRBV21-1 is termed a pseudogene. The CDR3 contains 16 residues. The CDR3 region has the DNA TGTGCCAGCAGCAAAGCGCGCCAGGGGGGTACCTACGAGCAGTACTTC. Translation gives CASSKARQGGTYEQYF.

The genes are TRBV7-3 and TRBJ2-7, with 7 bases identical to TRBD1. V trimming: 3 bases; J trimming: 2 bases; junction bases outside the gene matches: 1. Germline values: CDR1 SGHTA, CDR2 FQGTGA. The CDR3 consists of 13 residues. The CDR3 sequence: CASSLTGTYEQYF. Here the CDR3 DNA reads TGTGCCAGCAGCTTGACAGGGACCTACGAGCAGTACTTC.

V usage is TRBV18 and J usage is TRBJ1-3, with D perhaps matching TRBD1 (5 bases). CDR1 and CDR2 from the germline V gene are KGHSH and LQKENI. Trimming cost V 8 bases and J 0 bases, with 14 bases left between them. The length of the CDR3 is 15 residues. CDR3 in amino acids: CASQPGESSGNTIYF. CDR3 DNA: TGTGCCAGCCAACCGGGGGAAAGCTCTGGAAACACCATATATTTT.